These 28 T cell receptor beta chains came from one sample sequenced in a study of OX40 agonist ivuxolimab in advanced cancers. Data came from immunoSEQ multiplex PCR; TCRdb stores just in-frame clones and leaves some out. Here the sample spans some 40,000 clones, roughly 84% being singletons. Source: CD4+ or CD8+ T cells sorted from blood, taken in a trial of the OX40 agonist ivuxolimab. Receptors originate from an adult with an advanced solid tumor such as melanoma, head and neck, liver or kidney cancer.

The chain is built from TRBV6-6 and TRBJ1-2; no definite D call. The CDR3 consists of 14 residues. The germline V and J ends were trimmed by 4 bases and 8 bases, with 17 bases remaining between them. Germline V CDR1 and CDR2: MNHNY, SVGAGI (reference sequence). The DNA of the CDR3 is TGTGCCAGCAGTTTATTTGGCGGCATAGACGGCTACACCTTC. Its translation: CASSLFGGIDGYTF.

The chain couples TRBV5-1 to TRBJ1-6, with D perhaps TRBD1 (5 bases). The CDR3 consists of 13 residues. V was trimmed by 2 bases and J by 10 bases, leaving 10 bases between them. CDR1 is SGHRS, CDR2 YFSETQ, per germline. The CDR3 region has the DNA TGCGCCAGCAGCTTAGGGGCAGGGTCACCCCTCCACTTT. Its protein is CASSLGAGSPLHF. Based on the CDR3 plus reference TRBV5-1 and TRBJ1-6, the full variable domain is KAGVTQTPRYLIKTRGQQVTLSCSPISGHRSVSWYQQTPGQGLQFLFEYFSETQRNKGNFPGRFSGRQFSNSRSEMNVSTLELGDSALYLCASSLGAGSPLHFGNGTRLTVT.

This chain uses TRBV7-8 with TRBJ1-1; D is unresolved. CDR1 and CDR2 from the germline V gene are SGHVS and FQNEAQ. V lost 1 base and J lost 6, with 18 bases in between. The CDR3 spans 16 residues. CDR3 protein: CASSLVRTPLPPEAFF. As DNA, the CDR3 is TGTGCCAGCAGCTTAGTGAGGACCCCCCTCCCCCCTGAAGCTTTCTTT.

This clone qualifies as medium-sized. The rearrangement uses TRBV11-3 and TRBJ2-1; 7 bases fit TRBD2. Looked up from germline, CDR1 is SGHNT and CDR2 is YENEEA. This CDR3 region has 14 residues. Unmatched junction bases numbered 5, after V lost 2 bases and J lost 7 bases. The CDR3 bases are TGTGCCAGCAGCTTAAGCGGGACCCGGAATGAGCAGTTCTTC. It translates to CASSLSGTRNEQFF.

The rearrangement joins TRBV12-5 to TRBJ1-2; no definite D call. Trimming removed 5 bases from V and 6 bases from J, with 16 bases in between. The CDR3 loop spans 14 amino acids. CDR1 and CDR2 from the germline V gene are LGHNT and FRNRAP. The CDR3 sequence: CASGPPGIVHGYTF. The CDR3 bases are TGTGCTAGTGGTCCACCCGGGATAGTCCATGGCTACACCTTC.

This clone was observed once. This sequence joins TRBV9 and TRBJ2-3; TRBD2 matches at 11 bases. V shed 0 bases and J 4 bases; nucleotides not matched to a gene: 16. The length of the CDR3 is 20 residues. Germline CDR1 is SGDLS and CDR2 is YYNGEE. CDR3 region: CASSVALGASGGRLADTQYF. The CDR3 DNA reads TGTGCCAGCAGCGTAGCCCTGGGGGCTAGCGGGGGGAGGTTGGCAGATACGCAGTATTTT.

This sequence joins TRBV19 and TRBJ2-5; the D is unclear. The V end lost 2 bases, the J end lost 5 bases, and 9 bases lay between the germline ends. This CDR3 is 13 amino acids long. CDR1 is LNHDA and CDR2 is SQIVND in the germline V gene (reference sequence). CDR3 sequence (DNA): TGTGCCAGTAGTATACAGACTTTTGAGACCCAGTACTTC. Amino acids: CASSIQTFETQYF.

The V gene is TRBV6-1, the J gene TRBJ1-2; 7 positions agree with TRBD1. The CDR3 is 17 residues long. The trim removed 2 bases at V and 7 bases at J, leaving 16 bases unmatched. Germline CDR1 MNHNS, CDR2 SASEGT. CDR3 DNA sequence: TGTGCCAGCAGTGAACTACGGGACAGTCCGGGCGGCGGTGGCTACACCTTC. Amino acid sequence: CASSELRDSPGGGGYTF.

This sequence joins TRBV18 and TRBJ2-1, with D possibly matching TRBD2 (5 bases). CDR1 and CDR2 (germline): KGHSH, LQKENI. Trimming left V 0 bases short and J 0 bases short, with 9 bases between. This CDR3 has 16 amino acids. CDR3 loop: CASSPPGEGSYNEQFF. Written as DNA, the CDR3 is TGTGCCAGCTCACCACCGGGAGAGGGCTCCTACAATGAGCAGTTCTTC.

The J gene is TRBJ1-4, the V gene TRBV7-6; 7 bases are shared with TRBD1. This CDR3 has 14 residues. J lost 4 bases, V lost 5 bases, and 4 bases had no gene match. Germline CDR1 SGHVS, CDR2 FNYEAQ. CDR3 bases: TGTGCCAGCAGCCCACGGGACAGTAATGAAAAACTGTTTTTT. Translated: CASSPRDSNEKLFF.

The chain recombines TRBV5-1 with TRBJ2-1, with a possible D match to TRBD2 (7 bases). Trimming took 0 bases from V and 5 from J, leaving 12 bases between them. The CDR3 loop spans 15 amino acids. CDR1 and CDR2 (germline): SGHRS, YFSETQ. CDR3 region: CASSLAGGHNNEQFF. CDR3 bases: TGCGCCAGCAGCTTGGCGGGGGGCCATAACAATGAGCAGTTCTTC.

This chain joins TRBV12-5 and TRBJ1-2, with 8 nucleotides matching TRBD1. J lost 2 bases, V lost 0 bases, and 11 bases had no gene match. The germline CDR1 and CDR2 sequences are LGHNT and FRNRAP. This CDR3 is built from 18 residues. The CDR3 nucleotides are TGTGCTAGTGGTTTGGTACTTACGAAAGGGACAGGCAACTATGGCTACACCTTC. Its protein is CASGLVLTKGTGNYGYTF.

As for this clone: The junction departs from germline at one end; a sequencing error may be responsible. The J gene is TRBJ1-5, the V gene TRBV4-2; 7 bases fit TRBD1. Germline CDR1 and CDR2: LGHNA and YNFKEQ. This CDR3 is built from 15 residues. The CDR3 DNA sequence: TGTGTCAGCAGCCAGCAGGGGGATAGCAATCAGCCCCAGCATTTT. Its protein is CVSSQQGDSNQPQHF.

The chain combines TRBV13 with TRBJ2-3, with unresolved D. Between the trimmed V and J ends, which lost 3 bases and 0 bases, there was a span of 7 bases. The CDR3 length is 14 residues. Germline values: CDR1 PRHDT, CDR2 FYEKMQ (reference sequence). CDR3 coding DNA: TGTGCCAGCAGCTTGGGCGGCAGCACAGATACGCAGTATTTT. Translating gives CASSLGGSTDTQYF.

The CDR3 protein is CASSLTSILGTGGDGYTF. The CDR3 nucleotides are TGTGCCAGCAGCTTAACCTCTATACTCGGGACAGGGGGCGATGGCTACACCTTC. The chain uses TRBV7-3 and TRBJ1-2; TRBD1 matches 12 bases. The CDR3 covers 18 residues. The junction had 11 bases not matched to a gene; V was cut back by 0 bases and J by 6 bases. Germline values: CDR1 SGHTA, CDR2 FQGTGA.

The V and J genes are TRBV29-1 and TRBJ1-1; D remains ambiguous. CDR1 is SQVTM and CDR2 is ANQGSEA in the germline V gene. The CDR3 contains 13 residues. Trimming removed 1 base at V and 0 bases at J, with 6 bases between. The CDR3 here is CSVEGEMNTEAFF. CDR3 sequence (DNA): TGCAGCGTTGAAGGGGAGATGAACACTGAAGCTTTCTTT.

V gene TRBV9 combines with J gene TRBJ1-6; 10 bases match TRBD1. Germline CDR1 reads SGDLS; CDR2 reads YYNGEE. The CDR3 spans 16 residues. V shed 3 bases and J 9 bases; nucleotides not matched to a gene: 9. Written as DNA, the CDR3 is TGTGCCAGCAGCGAAATGACAGGGGGCGTTGGTTCACCCCTCCACTTT. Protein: CASSEMTGGVGSPLHF.

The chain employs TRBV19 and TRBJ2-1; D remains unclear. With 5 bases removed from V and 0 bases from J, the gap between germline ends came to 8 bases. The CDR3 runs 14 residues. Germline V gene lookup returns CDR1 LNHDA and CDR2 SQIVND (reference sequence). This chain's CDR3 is CASSGPSSYNEQFF. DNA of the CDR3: TGTGCCAGTAGTGGGCCGAGCTCCTACAATGAGCAGTTCTTC.

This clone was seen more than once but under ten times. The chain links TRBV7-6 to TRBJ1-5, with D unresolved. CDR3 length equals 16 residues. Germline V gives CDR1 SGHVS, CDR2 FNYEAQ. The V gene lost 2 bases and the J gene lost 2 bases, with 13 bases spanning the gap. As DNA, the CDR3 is TGTGCCAGCAGCTTAATTCGGTTCATCGGCAATCAGCCCCAGCATTTT. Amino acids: CASSLIRFIGNQPQHF.

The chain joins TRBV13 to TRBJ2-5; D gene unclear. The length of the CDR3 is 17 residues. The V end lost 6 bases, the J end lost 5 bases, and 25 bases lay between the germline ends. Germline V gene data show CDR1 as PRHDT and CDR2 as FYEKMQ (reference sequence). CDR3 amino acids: CASSEHNWITVDETQYF. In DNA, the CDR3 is TGTGCCAGCAGTGAGCATAACTGGATCACCGTCGACGAGACCCAGTACTTC.

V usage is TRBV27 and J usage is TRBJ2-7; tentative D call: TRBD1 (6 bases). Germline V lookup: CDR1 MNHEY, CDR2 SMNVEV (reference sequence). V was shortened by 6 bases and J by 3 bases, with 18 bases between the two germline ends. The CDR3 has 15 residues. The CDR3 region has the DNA TGTGCCAGCAGCCCCCTTTTAACAGGGATCTACGAGCAGTACTTC. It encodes CASSPLLTGIYEQYF.

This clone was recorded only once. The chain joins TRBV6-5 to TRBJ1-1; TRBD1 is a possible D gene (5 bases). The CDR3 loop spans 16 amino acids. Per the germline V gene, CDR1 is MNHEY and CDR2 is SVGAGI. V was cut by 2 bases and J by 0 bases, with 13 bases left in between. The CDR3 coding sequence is TGTGCCAGCAGTTACAGAAAAAACAGGTTGAACACTGAAGCTTTCTTT. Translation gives CASSYRKNRLNTEAFF.

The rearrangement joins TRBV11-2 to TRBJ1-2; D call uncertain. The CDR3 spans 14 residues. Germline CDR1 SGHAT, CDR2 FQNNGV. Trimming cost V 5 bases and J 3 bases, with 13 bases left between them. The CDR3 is CASSVGSGDYGYTF. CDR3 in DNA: TGTGCCAGCAGCGTCGGAAGTGGGGACTATGGCTACACCTTC. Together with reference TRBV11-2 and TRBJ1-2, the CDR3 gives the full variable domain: EAGVAQSPRYKIIEKRQSVAFWCNPISGHATLYWYQQILGQGPKLLIQFQNNGVVDDSQLPKDRFSAERLKGVDSTLKIQPAKLEDSAVYLCASSVGSGDYGYTFGSGTRLTVV.

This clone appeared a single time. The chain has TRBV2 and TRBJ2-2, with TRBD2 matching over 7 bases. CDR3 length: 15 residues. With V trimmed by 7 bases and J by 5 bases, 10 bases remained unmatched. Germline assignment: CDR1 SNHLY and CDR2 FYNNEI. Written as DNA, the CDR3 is TGTGCCAGCATTAGTAGCGGGTTTTCTACCGGGGAGCTGTTTTTT. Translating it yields CASISSGFSTGELFF.

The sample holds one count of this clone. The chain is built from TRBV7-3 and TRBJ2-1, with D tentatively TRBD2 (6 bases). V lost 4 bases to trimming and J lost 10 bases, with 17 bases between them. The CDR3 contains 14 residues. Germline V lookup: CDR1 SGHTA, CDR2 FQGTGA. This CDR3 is CASSSVGTAKEQFF. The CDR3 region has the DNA TGTGCCAGCAGCTCGGTCGGGACTGCCAAAGAGCAGTTCTTC.

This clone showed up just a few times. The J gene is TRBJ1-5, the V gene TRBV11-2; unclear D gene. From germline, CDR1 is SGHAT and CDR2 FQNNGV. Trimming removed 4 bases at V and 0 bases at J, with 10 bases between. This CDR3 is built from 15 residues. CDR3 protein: CASSSAWDSNQPQHF. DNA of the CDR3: TGTGCCAGCAGCTCGGCGTGGGATAGCAATCAGCCCCAGCATTTT.

CDR3 in amino acids: CASSDTERELFF. The CDR3, as DNA: TGTGCCAGCAGCGATACCGAGAGGGAGCTGTTTTTT. The V and J genes are TRBV9 and TRBJ2-2, with D uncertain. The CDR3 has 12 amino acids. CDR1 and CDR2 (germline): SGDLS, YYNGEE. V was pared by 3 bases and J by 9 bases, with 9 bases between.

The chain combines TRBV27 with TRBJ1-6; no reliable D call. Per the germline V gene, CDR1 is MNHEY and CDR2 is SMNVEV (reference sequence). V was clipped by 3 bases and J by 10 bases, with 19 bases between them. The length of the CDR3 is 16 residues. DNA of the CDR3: TGTGCCAGCAGTTTTTATCACCCTAGGCTGGACTCACCCCTCCACTTT. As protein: CASSFYHPRLDSPLHF.